This T cell receptor (beta chain) was documented in a study of T cells in Graves' hyperthyroidism and ophthalmopathy. Study details: Peripheral blood was obtained at initial diagnosis, preceding any treatment.

Findings and caveats of the study: Ophthalmopathy, which appeared later, was predicted by the model a median 6.5 months before onset.

This clonotype came up a few times. What it recognizes is unknown. The CDR3 regions of TCR beta were amplified from RNA transcripts. TCR CDR3 underwent first-round RT-PCR with the HTBI primer set. TCRdb passed the multiplex PCR reads through MiXCR, listing each CDR3 protein once. The sample lists around 400,000 distinct CDR3 sequences; 20% to 30% were seen once. When ophthalmopathy did not progress within 18 months, Graves' hyperthyroidism was considered stable. Each patient was aged 18 to 65 and had newly diagnosed hyperthyroidism of under 2 months' duration. The TCR sequence derives from a man aged 45-65 years with Graves' hyperthyroidism. What was sequenced was blood.

The CDR3 region is CASSLGPLAGDEQYF. The CDR3 DNA reads TGTGCCAGCAGTTTGGGACCGTTAGCGGGAGATGAGCAGTACTTC. J is TRBJ2-7 and V is TRBV12-3 or TRBV12-4; 9 nucleotides match TRBD2. Trimming cost V 3 bases and J 7 bases; bases outside gene matches: 10. This CDR3 is 15 amino acids long.